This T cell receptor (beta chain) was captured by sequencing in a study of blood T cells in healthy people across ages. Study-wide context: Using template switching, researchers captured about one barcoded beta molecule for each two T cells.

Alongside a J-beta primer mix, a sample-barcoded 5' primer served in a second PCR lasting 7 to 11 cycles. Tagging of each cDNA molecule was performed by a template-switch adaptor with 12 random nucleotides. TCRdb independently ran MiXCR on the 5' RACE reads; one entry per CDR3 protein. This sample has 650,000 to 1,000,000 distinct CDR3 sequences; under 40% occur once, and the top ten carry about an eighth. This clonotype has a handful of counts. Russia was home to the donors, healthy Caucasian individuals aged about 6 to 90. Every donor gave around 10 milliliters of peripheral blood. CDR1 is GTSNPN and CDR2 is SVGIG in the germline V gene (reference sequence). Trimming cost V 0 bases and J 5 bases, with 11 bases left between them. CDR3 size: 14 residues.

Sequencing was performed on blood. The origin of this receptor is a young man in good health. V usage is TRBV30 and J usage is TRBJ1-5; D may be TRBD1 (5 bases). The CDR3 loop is CAWSVGQGDQPQHF. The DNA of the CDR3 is TGTGCCTGGAGTGTAGGGCAGGGCGATCAGCCCCAGCATTTT. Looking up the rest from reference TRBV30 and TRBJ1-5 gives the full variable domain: SQTIHQWPATLVQPVGSPLSLECTVEGTSNPNLYWYRQAAGRGLQLLFYSVGIGQISSEVPQNLSASRPQDRQFILSSKKLLLSDSGFYLCAWSVGQGDQPQHFGDGTRLSIL.